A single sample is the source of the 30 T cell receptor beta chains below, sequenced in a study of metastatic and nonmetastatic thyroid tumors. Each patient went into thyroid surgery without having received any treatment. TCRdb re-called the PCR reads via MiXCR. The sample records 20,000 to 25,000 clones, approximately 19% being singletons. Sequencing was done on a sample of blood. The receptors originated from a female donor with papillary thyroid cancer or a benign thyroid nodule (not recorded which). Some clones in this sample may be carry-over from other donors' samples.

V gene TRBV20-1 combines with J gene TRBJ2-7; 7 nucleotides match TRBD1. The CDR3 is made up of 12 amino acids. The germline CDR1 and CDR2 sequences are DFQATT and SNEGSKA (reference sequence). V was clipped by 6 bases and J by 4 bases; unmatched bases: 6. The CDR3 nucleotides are TGCAGTGCCAGGGACAGACGTTACGAGCAGTACTTC. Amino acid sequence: CSARDRRYEQYF.

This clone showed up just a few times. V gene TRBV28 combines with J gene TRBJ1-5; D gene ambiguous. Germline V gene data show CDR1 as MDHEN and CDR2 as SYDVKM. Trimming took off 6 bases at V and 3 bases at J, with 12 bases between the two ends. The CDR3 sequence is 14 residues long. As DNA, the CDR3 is TGTGCCAGCAGAAATTACAGTTACAATCAGCCCCAGCATTTT. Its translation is CASRNYSYNQPQHF.

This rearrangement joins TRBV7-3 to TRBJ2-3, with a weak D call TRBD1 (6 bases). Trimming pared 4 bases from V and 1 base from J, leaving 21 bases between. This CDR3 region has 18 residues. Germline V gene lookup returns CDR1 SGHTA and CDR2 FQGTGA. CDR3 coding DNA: TGTGCCAGCAGCTCAAGGGGGTGGGCAAATCCGTGCACAGATACGCAGTATTTT. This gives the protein CASSSRGWANPCTDTQYF.

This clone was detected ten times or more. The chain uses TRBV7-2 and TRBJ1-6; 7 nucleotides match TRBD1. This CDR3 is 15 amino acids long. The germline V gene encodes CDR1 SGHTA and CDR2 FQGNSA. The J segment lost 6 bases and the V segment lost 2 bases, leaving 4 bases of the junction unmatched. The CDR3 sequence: CASSLSGQTNSPLHF. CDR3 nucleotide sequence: TGTGCCAGCAGCTTATCGGGACAGACTAATTCACCCCTCCACTTT.

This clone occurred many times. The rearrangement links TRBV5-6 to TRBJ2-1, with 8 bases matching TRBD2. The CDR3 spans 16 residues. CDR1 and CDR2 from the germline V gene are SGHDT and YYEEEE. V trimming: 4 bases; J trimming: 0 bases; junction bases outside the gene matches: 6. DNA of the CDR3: TGTGCCAGCAGCCTGGATAGCGGGGTCTCCTACAATGAGCAGTTCTTC. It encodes CASSLDSGVSYNEQFF.

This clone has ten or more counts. The CDR3 protein is CASSARDSSWGYTF. The DNA for the CDR3 is TGTGCCAGCAGCGCCCGGGACAGTTCTTGGGGCTACACCTTC. The rearrangement uses TRBV9 and TRBJ1-2; 7 positions agree with TRBD1. Germline loops: CDR1 SGDLS, CDR2 YYNGEE. The CDR3 spans 14 residues. J gave up 8 bases and V 3 bases, and 10 bases lay outside the gene matches.

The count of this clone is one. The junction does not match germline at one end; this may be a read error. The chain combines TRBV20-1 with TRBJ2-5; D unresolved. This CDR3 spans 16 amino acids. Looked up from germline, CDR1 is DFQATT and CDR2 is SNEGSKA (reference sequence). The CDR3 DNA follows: TGCAGTGCTGGTTCTTTCATCGGAACGTACCAAGATACCCAGTACTTC. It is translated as CSAGSFIGTYQDTQYF.

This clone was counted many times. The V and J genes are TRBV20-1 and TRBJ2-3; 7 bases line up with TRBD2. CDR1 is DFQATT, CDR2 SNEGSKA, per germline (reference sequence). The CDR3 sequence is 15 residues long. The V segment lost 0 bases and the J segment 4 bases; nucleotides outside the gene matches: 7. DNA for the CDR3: TGCAGTGCTAGAGAGTCTAGCGGATTTCCAGATACGCAGTATTTT. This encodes CSARESSGFPDTQYF.

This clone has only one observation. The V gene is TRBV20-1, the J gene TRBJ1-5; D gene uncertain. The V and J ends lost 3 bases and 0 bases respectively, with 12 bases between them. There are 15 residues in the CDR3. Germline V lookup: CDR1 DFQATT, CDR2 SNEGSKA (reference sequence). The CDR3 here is CSASARSFSNQPQHF. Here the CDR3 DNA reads TGCAGTGCTAGTGCCAGGTCCTTTAGCAATCAGCCCCAGCATTTT.

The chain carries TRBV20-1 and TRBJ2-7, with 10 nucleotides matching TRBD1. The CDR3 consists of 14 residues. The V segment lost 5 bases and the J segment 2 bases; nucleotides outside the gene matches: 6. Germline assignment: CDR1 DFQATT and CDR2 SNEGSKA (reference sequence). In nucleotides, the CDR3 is TGCAGTGCTGCTATCGGGACAGGGGCCTACGAGCAGTACTTC. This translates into CSAAIGTGAYEQYF.

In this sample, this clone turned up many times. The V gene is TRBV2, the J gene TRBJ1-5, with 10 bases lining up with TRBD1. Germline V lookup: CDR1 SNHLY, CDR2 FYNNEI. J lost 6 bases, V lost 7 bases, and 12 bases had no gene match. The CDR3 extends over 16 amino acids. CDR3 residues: CASTGVGGDRGQPQHF. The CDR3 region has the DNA TGTGCCAGCACCGGGGTTGGGGGGGACAGGGGTCAGCCCCAGCATTTT. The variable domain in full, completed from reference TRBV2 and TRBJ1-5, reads EPEVTQTPSHQVTQMGQEVILRCVPISNHLYFYWYRQILGQKVEFLVSFYNNEISEKSEIFDDQFSVERPDGSNFTLKIRSTKLEDSAMYFCASTGVGGDRGQPQHFGDGTRLSIL.

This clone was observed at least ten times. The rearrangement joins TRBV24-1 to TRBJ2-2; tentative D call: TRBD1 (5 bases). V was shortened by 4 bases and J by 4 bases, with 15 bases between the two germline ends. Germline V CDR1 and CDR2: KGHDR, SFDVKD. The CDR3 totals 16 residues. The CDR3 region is CATSDPRRGSTGELFF. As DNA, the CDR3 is TGTGCCACCAGTGACCCTCGAAGGGGTTCCACCGGGGAGCTGTTTTTT.

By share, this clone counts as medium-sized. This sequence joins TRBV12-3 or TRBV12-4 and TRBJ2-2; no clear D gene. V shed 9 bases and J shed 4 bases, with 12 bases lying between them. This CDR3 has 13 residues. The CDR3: CASPSYLTGELFF. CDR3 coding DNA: TGTGCCAGTCCTTCTTACCTCACCGGGGAGCTGTTTTTT.

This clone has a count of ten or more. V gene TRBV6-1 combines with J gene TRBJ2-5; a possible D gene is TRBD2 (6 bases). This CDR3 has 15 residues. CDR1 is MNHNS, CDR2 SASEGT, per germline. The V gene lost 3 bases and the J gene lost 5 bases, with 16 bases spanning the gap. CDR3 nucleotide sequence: TGTGCCAGCAGTGATCAGTTCGGGGGAGGTGAGACCCAGTACTTC. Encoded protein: CASSDQFGGGETQYF.

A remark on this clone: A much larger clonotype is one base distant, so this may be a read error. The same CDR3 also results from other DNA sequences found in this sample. CDR3 region: CASSRSVPDTQYF. CDR3 coding DNA: TGTGCCAGCAGTCGGTCGGTCCCAGATACGCAGTATTTT. This chain uses TRBV7-9 with TRBJ2-3; D uncertain. Germline CDR1 reads SEHNR; CDR2 reads FQNEAQ (reference sequence). CDR3 size: 13 residues. Trimming cost V 6 bases and J 4 bases, with 11 bases left between them.

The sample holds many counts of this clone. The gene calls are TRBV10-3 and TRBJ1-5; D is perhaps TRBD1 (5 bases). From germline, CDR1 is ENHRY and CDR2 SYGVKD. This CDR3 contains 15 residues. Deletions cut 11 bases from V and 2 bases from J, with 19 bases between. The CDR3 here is CASDGLGGGNQPQHF. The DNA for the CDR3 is TGTGCCTCGGATGGGCTGGGAGGGGGCAATCAGCCCCAGCATTTT.

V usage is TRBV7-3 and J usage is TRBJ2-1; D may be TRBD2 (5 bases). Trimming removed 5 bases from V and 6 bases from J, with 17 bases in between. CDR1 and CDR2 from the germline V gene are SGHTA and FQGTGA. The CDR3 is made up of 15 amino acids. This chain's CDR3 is CASSPGAANINEQFF. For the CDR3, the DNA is TGTGCCAGCAGCCCAGGAGCGGCAAACATCAATGAGCAGTTCTTC.

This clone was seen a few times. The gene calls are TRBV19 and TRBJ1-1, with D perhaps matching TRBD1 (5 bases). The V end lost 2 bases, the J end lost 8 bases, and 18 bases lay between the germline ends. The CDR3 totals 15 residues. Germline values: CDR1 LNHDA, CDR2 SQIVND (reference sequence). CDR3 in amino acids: CASSILGARNIEAFF. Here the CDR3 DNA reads TGTGCCAGTAGTATACTTGGGGCCCGGAACATCGAAGCTTTCTTT.

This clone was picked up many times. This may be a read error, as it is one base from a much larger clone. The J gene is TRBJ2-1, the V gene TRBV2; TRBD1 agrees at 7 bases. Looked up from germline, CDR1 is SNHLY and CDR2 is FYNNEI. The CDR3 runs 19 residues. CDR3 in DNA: TGTGCCAGCAGTGAGCACTTTAACAGGGGCCAGAGCTCCTACAATGAGCAGCTCTTC. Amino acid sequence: CASSEHFNRGQSSYNEQLF.

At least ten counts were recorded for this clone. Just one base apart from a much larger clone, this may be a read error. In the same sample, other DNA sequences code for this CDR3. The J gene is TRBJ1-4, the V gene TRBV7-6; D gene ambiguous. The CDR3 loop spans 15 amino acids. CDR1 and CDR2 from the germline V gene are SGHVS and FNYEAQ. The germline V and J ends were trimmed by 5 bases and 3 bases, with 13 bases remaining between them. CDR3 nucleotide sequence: TGTGCCAGCAGCCTAGAGCCGGCCTCTAATGAAAAACTGTTTTTT. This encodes CASSLEPASNEKLFF. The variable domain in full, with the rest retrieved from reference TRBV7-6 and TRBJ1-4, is GAGVSQSPRYKVTKRGQDVALRCDPISGHVSLYWYRQALGQGPEFLTYFNYEAQQDKSGLPNDRFSAERPEGSISTLTIQRTEQRDSAMYRCASSLEPASNEKLFFGSGTQLSVL.

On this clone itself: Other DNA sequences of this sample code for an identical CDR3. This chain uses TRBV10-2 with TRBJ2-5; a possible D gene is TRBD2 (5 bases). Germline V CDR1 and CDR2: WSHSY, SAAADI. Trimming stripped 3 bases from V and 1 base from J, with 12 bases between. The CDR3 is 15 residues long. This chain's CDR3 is CASSEGLPIQETQYF. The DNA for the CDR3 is TGCGCCAGCAGTGAAGGACTCCCCATCCAAGAGACCCAGTACTTC.

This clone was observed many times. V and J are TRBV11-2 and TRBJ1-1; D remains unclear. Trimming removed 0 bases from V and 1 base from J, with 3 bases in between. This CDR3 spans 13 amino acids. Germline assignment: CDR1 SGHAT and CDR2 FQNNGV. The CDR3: CASSLEENTEAFF. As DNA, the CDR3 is TGTGCCAGCAGCTTAGAGGAGAACACTGAAGCTTTCTTT.

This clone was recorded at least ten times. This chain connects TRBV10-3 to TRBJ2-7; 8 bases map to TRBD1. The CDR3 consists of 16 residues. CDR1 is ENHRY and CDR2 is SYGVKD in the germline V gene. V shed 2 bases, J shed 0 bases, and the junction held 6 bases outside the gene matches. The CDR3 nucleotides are TGTGCCATCAGTGAGCTCAGGGGGCAACGCTCCTACGAGCAGTACTTC. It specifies CAISELRGQRSYEQYF.

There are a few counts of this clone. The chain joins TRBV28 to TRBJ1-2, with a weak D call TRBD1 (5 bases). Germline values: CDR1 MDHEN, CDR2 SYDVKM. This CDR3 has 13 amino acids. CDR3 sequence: CASGVGVRYSYTF. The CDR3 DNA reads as TGTGCTTCGGGTGTGGGGGTCCGGTACAGCTACACCTTC.

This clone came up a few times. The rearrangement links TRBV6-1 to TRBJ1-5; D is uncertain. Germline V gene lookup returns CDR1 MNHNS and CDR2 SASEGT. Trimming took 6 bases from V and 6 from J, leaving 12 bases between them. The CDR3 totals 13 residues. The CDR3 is CASRTSLGQPQHF. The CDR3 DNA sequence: TGTGCCAGCAGAACTTCGTTGGGTCAGCCCCAGCATTTT.

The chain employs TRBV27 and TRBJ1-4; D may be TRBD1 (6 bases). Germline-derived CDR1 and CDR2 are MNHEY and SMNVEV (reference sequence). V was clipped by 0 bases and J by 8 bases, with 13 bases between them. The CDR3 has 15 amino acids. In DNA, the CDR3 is TGTGCCAGCAGTTTATCAAAACTCGGGGGCGAAAAACTGTTTTTT. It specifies CASSLSKLGGEKLFF.

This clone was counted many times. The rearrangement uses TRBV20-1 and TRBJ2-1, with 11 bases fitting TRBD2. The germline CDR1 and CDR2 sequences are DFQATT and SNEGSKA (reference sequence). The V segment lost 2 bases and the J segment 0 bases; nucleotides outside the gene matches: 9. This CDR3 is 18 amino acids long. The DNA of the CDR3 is TGCAGTGCTAGACTGGGTAGCGGGAGGGGTAGCTCCTACAATGAGCAGTTCTTC. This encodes CSARLGSGRGSSYNEQFF.

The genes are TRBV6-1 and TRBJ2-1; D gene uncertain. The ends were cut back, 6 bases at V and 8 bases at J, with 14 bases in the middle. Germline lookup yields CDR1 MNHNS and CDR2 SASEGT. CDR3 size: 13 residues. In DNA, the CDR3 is TGTGCCAGCAGCCGAGAAGTGAGCGATGAGCAGTTCTTC. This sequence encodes CASSREVSDEQFF.

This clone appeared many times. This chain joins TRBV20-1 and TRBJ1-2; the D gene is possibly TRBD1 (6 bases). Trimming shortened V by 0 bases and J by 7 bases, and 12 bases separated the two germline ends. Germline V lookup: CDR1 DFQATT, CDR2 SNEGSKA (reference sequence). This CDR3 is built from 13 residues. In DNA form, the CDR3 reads TGCAGTGCTAGAGATAGGGTACAGGGTGGCTACACCTTC. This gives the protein CSARDRVQGGYTF.

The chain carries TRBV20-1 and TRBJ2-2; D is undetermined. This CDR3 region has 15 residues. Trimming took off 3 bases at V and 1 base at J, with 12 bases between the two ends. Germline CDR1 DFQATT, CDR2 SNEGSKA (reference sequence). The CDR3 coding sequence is TGCAGTGCTAGGGATGCTAGTTTGAACACCGGGGAGCTGTTTTTT. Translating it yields CSARDASLNTGELFF.